These 32 T cell receptor delta chains share one sample of origin, sequenced in a study of γδ T cells in repeated Plasmodium falciparum infection. TCRdb reapplied CATT to the multiplex PCR reads. The data show approximately 50,000 delta-chain clones, around 2% seen once. Bulk repertoires came from Vgamma9/Vdelta2+ or Vdelta2-negative gammadelta T cells flow-sorted from PBMC. The sample consisted of gamma-delta T cells from blood. These receptors all stem from a pool of human donors (malaria-infected and uninfected, not separated).

Turning to this clone: This DNA translates differently at residue 9 from the TCRdb protein, which is that of a much larger clone; a read error is likely, and the protein shown is the DNA's own translation. V gene TRDV1 combines with J gene TRDJ1; a possible D gene is TRDD3 (5 bases). The J gene was missing in TCRdb and was found by matching the end of the DNA to germline. Germline-derived CDR1 and CDR2 are TSWWSYY and QGS. V was pared by 3 bases and J by 0 bases, with 14 bases between. This CDR3 is built from 16 residues. DNA of the CDR3: TGTGCTCTTGGGGACTCTGGGCTCCCATACACCGATAAACTCATCTTT. Translated: CALGDSGLPYTDKLIF.

Only a few counts were recorded for this clone. A far larger clone is a single base away, which makes a read error likely. Other nucleotide sequences in the sample specify the same CDR3. V gene TRDV2 combines with J gene TRDJ1; D remains ambiguous. The J gene is not listed in TCRdb, so it was assigned here from a DNA match to germline. Trimming took 4 bases from V and 0 from J, leaving 20 bases between them. CDR1 is GEAIGNYY and CDR2 is EKD in the germline V gene. This CDR3 has 17 residues. The chain's CDR3 is CACDTVGQPDHTDKLIF. CDR3 nucleotides: TGTGCCTGTGATACCGTGGGACAGCCAGACCACACCGATAAACTCATCTTT.

Details on this clone: TCRdb assigns this DNA the protein of a much larger clone, which departs from its translation at residue 5; this likely reflects a read error, and the protein shown comes from translating the DNA. This chain links TRDV3 with TRDJ2, with D maybe TRDD3 (5 bases). No J gene is reported in TCRdb; it was inferred here by comparing the DNA with germline. V was shortened by 3 bases and J by 2 bases, with 19 bases between the two germline ends. Germline lookup yields CDR1 TVYSNPD and CDR2 GDNSRS (reference sequence). The CDR3 sequence is 16 residues long. CDR3 in amino acids: CAFASGINMLTAQLFF. The CDR3 DNA sequence: TGTGCCTTCGCGAGCGGGATTAATATGTTGACAGCACAACTCTTCTTT. The variable domain in full, completed from reference TRDV3 and TRDJ2, reads CDKVTQSSPDQTVASGSEVVLLCTYDTVYSNPDLFWYRIRPDYSFQFVFYGDNSRSEGADFTQGRFSVKHILTQKAFHLVISPVRTEDSATYYCAFASGINMLTAQLFFGKGTQLIVEP.

The table lists this clone with a few counts. TCRdb's entry gives the protein of a much larger clone, which mismatches this DNA's translation at residue 14, likely from a read error; the protein reported here is translated from the DNA. The V call is TRDV3, the J call TRDJ1; D possibly uses TRDD2 or TRDD3 (7 bases each). The J gene was missing in TCRdb and was found by matching the end of the DNA to germline. The V gene's germline CDR1 is TVYSNPD and CDR2 GDNSRS (reference sequence). This CDR3 contains 17 residues. In DNA, the CDR3 is TGTGCCTTAATTTCCTTCCTGCCGGCTGGGGGCCTCGATAGACTCATCTTT. As protein: CALISFLPAGGLDRLIF.

Regarding this clone: A read error likely explains this, since a far larger clone differs by one base. Other DNA sequences in this specimen translate into the identical CDR3. The V gene is given as TRDV2, and no J gene call is available. CDR1 is GEAIGNYY, CDR2 EKD, per germline. This CDR3 is built from 16 residues. CDR3 coding DNA: TGTGCCTGTGACACCGAGGAAGAAGAGGGCACCGATAAACTCATCTTC. Amino acids: CACDTEEEEGTDKLIF.

Comment on this clone: The likely explanation is a read error, given a far larger clone one base away. The same CDR3 also results from other DNA sequences found in this sample. This chain connects TRDV1 to TRDJ1, with 7 bases aligning to TRDD3. The J gene was not available in TCRdb and was assigned here by matching the DNA to germline segments. Germline assignment: CDR1 TSWWSYY and CDR2 QGS. CDR3 length: 20 amino acids. The trim removed 5 bases at V and 5 bases at J, leaving 26 bases unmatched. CDR3 sequence: CALGRRGLRCGGKRTDKLIF. As DNA, the CDR3 is TGTGCTCTTGGGAGAAGGGGCTTACGGTGTGGGGGAAAACGTACTGATAAACTCATCTTT.

Many counts were recorded for this clone. This likely traces to a read error, being one base from a far larger clone. The sample holds other DNA sequences that translate to the same CDR3. CDR3 DNA: TGTGCTCTTGGGGAAACTGGGCCCAAACTCACATCCCATCGGGGGATACGCGGCCCCTGGGACACCCGACAGATGTTTTTC. This translates into CALGETGPKLTSHRGIRGPWDTRQMFF. The gene calls are TRDV1 and TRDJ3; 10 bases match TRDD3. Germline matching of the DNA provided the J gene here, since TCRdb leaves it blank. This CDR3 region has 27 residues. The germline gives CDR1 TSWWSYY, CDR2 QGS. V gave up 2 bases and J gave up 2 bases; unmatched junction bases: 30.

A note on this clone: The TCRdb protein comes from a much larger clone and disagrees with this DNA's translation at residue 9, likely due to a read error; the protein given here is derived from the DNA. The V gene is TRAV23/DV6; the J gene was not called. This CDR3 contains 11 residues. CDR1 and CDR2 (germline): NTAFDY, IRPDVSE (reference sequence). The CDR3 here is CAATSYDKPIF. As DNA, the CDR3 is TGTGCAGCAACCTCTTACGATAAACCCATCTTT.

This clone was counted between two and nine times. The mismatch at residue 23 between this DNA's translation and the TCRdb protein of a much larger clone likely reflects a read error; the protein shown is translated from the DNA. The chain combines TRDV1 with TRDJ1, with 9 bases that match TRDD3. The J gene comes from matching the DNA to germline here; TCRdb lacks it. The CDR3 length is 27 residues. Germline loops: CDR1 TSWWSYY, CDR2 QGS. V dropped 1 base and J dropped 6; count of bases not matched to a gene: 42. DNA of the CDR3: TGTGCTCTTGGGGAACCCCTCTTCCTAGCCCCCAAGCTAGGGGATACGCGGCGAAAGGGGGGTACCAATAAACTCATCTTT. It yields the protein CALGEPLFLAPKLGDTRRKGGTNKLIF.

This clone has at least ten counts. A far larger clone differs by one base, so this is likely a read error. In the same sample, other DNA sequences code for this CDR3. The rearrangement joins TRDV1 to TRDJ1; D not resolved. No J gene was available from TCRdb, and it was assigned here by a germline match of the DNA. There are 14 residues in the CDR3. The germline gives CDR1 TSWWSYY, CDR2 QGS. The V gene lost 5 bases and the J gene lost 3 bases, with 13 bases spanning the gap. The CDR3: CALGCAQVSDKLIF. The CDR3 nucleotides are TGTGCTCTTGGGTGTGCCCAAGTGTCCGATAAACTCATCTTT.

Notes on this clone: A read error likely explains why the TCRdb protein, taken from a much larger clone, differs from this DNA's translation at residue 5; the protein shown is translated from the DNA. V gene TRDV1 combines with J gene TRDJ2; TRDD2 or TRDD3 may be the D gene (8 bases each). Germline V gene lookup returns CDR1 TSWWSYY and CDR2 QGS. CDR3 length: 22 residues. V was pared by 4 bases and J by 0 bases, with 30 bases between. CDR3 in amino acids: CALGGLGSSYVGYAPLTAQLFF. The CDR3 bases are TGTGCTCTTGGGGGACTAGGTTCTTCCTACGTGGGATACGCGCCTTTGACAGCACAACTCTTCTTT.

In the case of this clone: A far larger clone is just one base off, so this is likely a read error. This specimen includes other DNA sequences encoding the same CDR3. The CDR3 protein is CALGNPLPTVLYLLGSIGASDKLIF. In nucleotides, the CDR3 is TGTGCTCTTGGGAACCCCCTTCCTACAGTCCTCTATTTACTGGGTTCGATAGGAGCATCCGATAAACTCATCTTT. This chain uses TRDV1 with TRDJ1, with 9 bases fitting TRDD2. No J segment appears in TCRdb, so it was assigned here by matching the sequence to germline. In germline, CDR1 is TSWWSYY, CDR2 QGS. The V and J ends lost 5 bases and 3 bases, in that order; junction bases with no gene match: 37. The CDR3 is 25 residues long.

This clone was recorded a few times. TCRdb's protein, taken from a much larger clone, differs from this DNA's translation at residue 7, likely owing to a read error; the protein displayed comes from the DNA. The chain uses TRDV2 and TRDJ1, with 9 bases lining up with TRDD3. The junction had 20 bases not matched to a gene; V was cut back by 1 base and J by 0 bases. Looked up from germline, CDR1 is GEAIGNYY and CDR2 is EKD. CDR3 size: 21 residues. The DNA of the CDR3 is TGTGCCTGTGACACTCTTATTCCTACTATCGTACTGGGGGACCACACCGATAAACTCATCTTT. This encodes CACDTLIPTIVLGDHTDKLIF.

A remark on this clone: Only one base separates this from a far larger clonotype, so it likely reflects a read error. In the same sample, other DNA sequences code for this CDR3. The J gene went uncalled, whereas the V gene is TRDV1; the tabulated D call, TRDD3, remains unverified against the DNA. The CDR3 has 27 amino acids. Per germline, CDR1 TSWWSYY and CDR2 QGS. CDR3 sequence (DNA): TGTGCTCTTGGGGAATCCCCGCACTTCCTACGGTCTCCACGGGGGGATACGCCGGACGAACACACCGATAAGCTCATCTTT. Amino acid sequence: CALGESPHFLRSPRGDTPDEHTDKLIF.

On this clone itself: TCRdb has a much larger clone's protein, which differs at residue 6 from the translation of this DNA, likely because of a read error; what is shown is the protein translated from the DNA. The gene calls are TRDV1 and TRDJ4, with D perhaps TRDD3 (5 bases). The J gene, left out of TCRdb, was set here by checking the DNA against germline. The CDR3 has 13 residues. The V and J ends lost 1 base and 6 bases respectively, with 12 bases between them. Germline V CDR1 and CDR2: TSWWSYY, QGS. CDR3 bases: TGTGCTCTTGGGGAACACGGATATGGGACCCTGATCTTT. As protein: CALGEHGYGTLIF.

The rearrangement joins TRAV29/DV5 to TRDJ1; TRDD3 agrees at 8 bases. No J gene is reported in TCRdb; it was inferred here by comparing the DNA with germline. V was pared by 3 bases and J by 0 bases, with 22 bases of the junction left unmatched. CDR3 size: 20 residues. Germline CDR1 NSMFDY, CDR2 ISSIKDK. CDR3 loop: CAATFYGDTVTPFDTDKLIF. CDR3 DNA: TGTGCAGCAACCTTTTACGGGGATACCGTAACGCCATTCGACACCGATAAACTCATCTTT.

By frequency in the sample, this clone is medium-sized. The identical CDR3 is also encoded by other nucleotide sequences in the sample. The genes are TRDV2 and TRDJ1; TRDD3 agrees at 10 bases. Germline CDR1 reads GEAIGNYY; CDR2 reads EKD. The V gene end was trimmed by 3 bases and the J gene end by 0 bases; junction bases not matched to a gene: 15. CDR3 length equals 19 residues. CDR3: CACDSMPGTGGSNTDKLIF. The CDR3 nucleotides read TGTGCCTGTGACTCAATGCCCGGTACTGGGGGATCCAACACCGATAAACTCATCTTT.

Note on this clone: This DNA translates differently at residues 6 and 20 from the TCRdb protein, which is that of a much larger clone; a read error is likely, and the protein shown is the DNA's own translation. V gene TRDV1 combines with J gene TRDJ1, with 8 bases fitting TRDD3. CDR3 size: 24 residues. The V gene's germline CDR1 is TSWWSYY and CDR2 QGS. The CDR3 region has the DNA TGTGCCCTGGGCAAACTCCTACTTCTCCCCTGGGGGACAAAAATCCCGAGGTACACCGCTAAACTCATCTTT. Amino acids: CALGKLLLLPWGTKIPRYTAKLIF.

This clone showed up many times. For this DNA, TCRdb reports the protein of a much larger clone, which diverges at residue 12, most likely from a read error; the protein presented here is translated directly from the DNA. This sequence joins TRDV2 and TRDJ1; 8 nucleotides match TRDD3. The J gene, absent from TCRdb, was called here by matching the DNA to germline. The junction had 11 bases not matched to a gene; V was cut back by 0 bases and J by 3 bases. Germline values: CDR1 GEAIGNYY, CDR2 EKD. This CDR3 has 17 residues. This CDR3 reads CACDTLLGGENADKLIF. CDR3 in DNA: TGTGCCTGTGACACCTTACTGGGGGGGGAGAACGCCGATAAACTCATCTTT.

This clone was recorded a few times. Only one base separates this from a far larger clonotype, so it likely reflects a read error. Other DNA sequences in the same sample also yield this CDR3. The V gene is TRDV1, the J gene TRDJ4, with TRDD3 matching over 13 bases. In the absence of a J gene in TCRdb, the DNA was matched to germline to assign it here. This CDR3 spans 24 amino acids. J lost 2 bases, V lost 0 bases, and 27 bases had no gene match. The germline gives CDR1 TSWWSYY, CDR2 QGS. The CDR3 loop reads CALGELTFPLPTGPTGGYARPLIF. Written as DNA, the CDR3 is TGTGCTCTTGGGGAACTAACTTTTCCGCTTCCTACGGGCCCTACTGGGGGATACGCGAGACCCCTGATCTTT.

This clone has a count of ten or more. This DNA's translation differs at residue 18 from TCRdb's protein, which comes from a much larger clone; a read error is likely, and the protein shown is translated from the DNA. The rearrangement uses TRDV2 and TRDJ1, with 12 positions matching TRDD3. The J gene, not given by TCRdb, was assigned here from a germline match of the nucleotide sequence. The germline CDR1 and CDR2 sequences are GEAIGNYY and EKD. The CDR3 runs 21 residues. The CDR3 nucleotides are TGTGCCTGTGACACTCTTTTACTGGGGGATACTGACCTCGACAACACCGATGAACTCATCTTT. It encodes CACDTLLLGDTDLDNTDELIF.

By its share, this clone is large. This sample includes further DNA sequences coding for the same CDR3. The chain carries TRDV2 and TRDJ1; 9 positions agree with TRDD3. The CDR3 length is 16 residues. From germline, CDR1 is GEAIGNYY and CDR2 EKD. Trimming removed 3 bases from V and 0 bases from J; junction bases left unmatched: 7. As DNA, the CDR3 is TGTGCCTGTGACGCCCTACTGGGGGACTACACCGATAAACTCATCTTT. As protein: CACDALLGDYTDKLIF.

Relative to its sample, this clone is medium-sized. The chain uses TRDV2 and TRDJ1, with TRDD3 identical over 8 bases. CDR3 length: 18 residues. V shed 0 bases, J shed 2 bases, and the junction held 13 bases outside the gene matches. Germline CDR1 reads GEAIGNYY; CDR2 reads EKD. CDR3 sequence: CACDTVGPGDRETDKLIF. The CDR3 nucleotides read TGTGCCTGTGACACCGTGGGTCCGGGGGATAGGGAAACCGATAAACTCATCTTT.

This clone was picked up many times. A read error is the likely source, as a far larger clone sits one nucleotide away. The identical CDR3 is also encoded by other nucleotide sequences in the sample. The chain carries TRDV2 and TRDJ1; 7 bases fit TRDD3. Unmatched junction bases numbered 19, after V lost 7 bases and J lost 0 bases. Germline-derived CDR1 and CDR2 are GEAIGNYY and EKD. The CDR3 runs to 18 residues. CDR3 nucleotides: TGTGCCTGCGACTTATTAGGGTGGGGGACCCCGTACACCGATAAACTCATCTTT. It is translated as CACDLLGWGTPYTDKLIF.

In this sample, this clone turned up a few times. It is likely a read error: a sequence one base away is far more abundant. No DNA is shown, since the ends of the CDR3 on it are uncertain; the CDR3 is the one TCRdb lists. This specimen includes other DNA sequences encoding the same CDR3. V gene assignment gives TRDV2, but the J gene was left uncalled; TRDD3, the table's D call, was not compared with the DNA. Germline assignment: CDR1 GEAIGNYY and CDR2 EKD. The CDR3 totals 21 residues, both ends included. CDR3 residues: CACDPQPYWGMGSWDTRQMFF.

This clone has only a few counts. This DNA translates differently at residue 6 from the TCRdb protein, which is that of a much larger clone; a read error is likely, and the protein shown is the DNA's own translation. The chain carries TRDV3 and TRDJ1; TRDD3 agrees at 7 bases. With 0 bases clipped from V and 0 bases from J, the junction kept 10 bases outside the gene matches. CDR3 size: 16 residues. Germline CDR1 is TVYSNPD and CDR2 is GDNSRS (reference sequence). The CDR3 is CAFRRRGMSYTDKLIF. CDR3 DNA: TGTGCCTTTAGACGCCGGGGGATGTCGTACACCGATAAACTCATCTTT.

This clone was counted many times. This DNA's translation differs at residue 10 from TCRdb's protein, which comes from a much larger clone; a read error is likely, and the protein shown is translated from the DNA. The chain uses TRDV2 and TRDJ1, with 10 bases fitting TRDD3. TCRdb lists no J gene, so it was determined here by aligning the DNA to germline. The germline V gene encodes CDR1 GEAIGNYY and CDR2 EKD. This CDR3 region has 22 residues. V was pared by 1 base and J by 2 bases, with 24 bases of the junction left unmatched. CDR3 nucleotides: TGTGCCTGTGACACGGTGGGCTCAGTGAGGACTTCACTGGGGGATTCAACCGATAAACTCATCTTT. It translates to CACDTVGSVRTSLGDSTDKLIF.

This clone was seen more than once but under ten times. TCRdb records a much larger clone's protein for this DNA, with a difference at residue 6 that likely arises from a read error; the protein given is the translation of the DNA. The chain recombines TRDV1 with TRDJ1, with a weak D call TRDD3 (5 bases). V was cut by 1 base and J by 0 bases, with 36 bases left in between. Germline V lookup: CDR1 TSWWSYY, CDR2 QGS. This CDR3 is built from 24 residues. The CDR3 region has the DNA TGTGCTCTTGGGGAACCCCACCACGTACTGGACATACACAAAGCTTCACTTTACACCGATAAACTCATCTTT. Translated, it gives CALGEPHHVLDIHKASLYTDKLIF.

This clone turned up a few times. For this DNA, TCRdb reports the protein of a much larger clone, which diverges at residue 13, most likely from a read error; the protein presented here is translated directly from the DNA. This chain links TRDV1 with TRDJ1; a weak D match, TRDD2 (6 bases). Here the J gene came from matching the DNA to germline, since TCRdb omits it. Trimming shortened V by 1 base and J by 1 base, and 31 bases separated the two germline ends. This CDR3 has 22 amino acids. From germline, CDR1 is TSWWSYY and CDR2 QGS. The CDR3 sequence: CALGEPRPFPRRPLPSTDKLIF. The CDR3 DNA reads as TGTGCTCTTGGGGAACCCCGTCCCTTCCCGCGCAGGCCCCTACCATCCACCGATAAACTCATCTTT.

About this clone: For this DNA, TCRdb reports the protein of a much larger clone, which diverges at residue 4, most likely from a read error; the protein presented here is translated directly from the DNA. The V call is TRDV1, the J call TRDJ1; D gene unclear. The J gene, left out of TCRdb, was set here by checking the DNA against germline. Looked up from germline, CDR1 is TSWWSYY and CDR2 is QGS. CDR3 size: 14 residues. V was trimmed by 8 bases and J by 3 bases, leaving 16 bases between them. The CDR3: CALRCAQVSDKLIF. The CDR3 region has the DNA TGTGCTCTTAGGTGTGCTCAAGTGTCCGATAAACTCATCTTT.

This clone occurred a few times. Given a far larger clone just one base away, this is likely a sequencing read error. The sample holds other DNA sequences that translate to the same CDR3. The rearrangement joins TRDV1 to TRDJ4; D is undetermined. TCRdb gives no J gene; it was assigned here by matching the DNA to germline. Trimming pared 0 bases from V and 3 bases from J, leaving 29 bases between. The CDR3 length is 20 residues. CDR1 and CDR2 from the germline V gene are TSWWSYY and QGS. The CDR3 coding sequence is TGTGCTCTTGGGGAACTAAGAATCTACCTAGGGTACGCTAGTAGGGGACCCCTGATCTTT. It encodes CALGELRIYLGYASRGPLIF.

With regard to this clone: A much larger clone differs from this one at a single base, so this may be a read error. V and J are TRDV3 and TRDJ1; unclear D gene. Here the J gene came from matching the DNA to germline, since TCRdb omits it. CDR3 length equals 19 residues. Germline values: CDR1 TVYSNPD, CDR2 GDNSRS (reference sequence). V lost 4 bases to trimming and J lost 0 bases, with 30 bases between them. CDR3 region: CACIPPDKVPSHYTDKLIF. The CDR3 DNA reads TGTGCCTGCATCCCACCCGATAAAGTCCCGTCCCATTACACCGATAAACTCATCTTT. Full variable domain (missing parts from reference TRDV3 and TRDJ1): CDKVTQSSPDQTVASGSEVVLLCTYDTVYSNPDLFWYRIRPDYSFQFVFYGDNSRSEGADFTQGRFSVKHILTQKAFHLVISPVRTEDSATYYCACIPPDKVPSHYTDKLIFGKGTRVTVEP.